These 20 T cell receptor beta chains were all obtained from the same sample, sequenced in a study of beta chain features in type 1 diabetes. Since all of the isolated RNA was reverse transcribed, expressed TCRB transcripts were what got sequenced. Assay: immunoSEQ multiplex PCR; the TCRdb copy retains only in-frame clones and omits some. The sample holds a few hundred thousand clones, 14% seen once. The specimen sequenced was central memory CD4+ T cells from blood. These TCRs come from a man aged 25 to 40 in good health.

This clone appeared a few times. The chain employs TRBV7-8 and TRBJ2-3; D uncertain. The CDR3 runs 14 residues. Trimming stripped 0 bases from V and 2 bases from J, with 6 bases between. Germline lookup yields CDR1 SGHVS and CDR2 FQNEAQ. CDR3 amino acids: CASSLAPHTDTQYF. The CDR3 DNA follows: TGTGCCAGCAGCTTAGCTCCCCACACAGATACGCAGTATTTT.

This clone came up a few times. The chain links TRBV6-6 to TRBJ2-5; 9 bases align to TRBD1. Trimming removed 4 bases from V and 4 bases from J; junction bases left unmatched: 4. Germline V gene lookup returns CDR1 MNHNY and CDR2 SVGAGI (reference sequence). The CDR3 consists of 14 residues. Here the CDR3 DNA reads TGTGCCAGCAGTTCAGACAGGGGGGGAGAGACCCAGTACTTC. It translates to CASSSDRGGETQYF.

In its sample, this clone was seen a few times. The V gene is TRBV4-3, the J gene TRBJ1-5, with D possibly matching TRBD1 (5 bases). Trimming left V 0 bases short and J 4 bases short, with 10 bases between. Per germline, CDR1 LGHNA and CDR2 YSLEER. The CDR3 runs 15 residues. For the CDR3, the DNA is TGCGCCAGCAGCCAAGAGCTGGGGGGAAATCAGCCCCAGCATTTT. It specifies CASSQELGGNQPQHF.

The table lists this clone with many counts. The chain joins TRBV19 to TRBJ2-3, with 7 bases lining up with TRBD1. The CDR3 covers 15 residues. The V gene end was trimmed by 3 bases and the J gene end by 0 bases; junction bases not matched to a gene: 3. The germline CDR1 and CDR2 sequences are LNHDA and SQIVND (reference sequence). The CDR3 nucleotides read TGTGCCAGTAGTATGGGACAGTCTAGCACAGATACGCAGTATTTT. Translation: CASSMGQSSTDTQYF. The variable domain in full, completed from reference TRBV19 and TRBJ2-3, reads DGGITQSPKYLFRKEGQNVTLSCEQNLNHDAMYWYRQDPGQGLRLIYYSQIVNDFQKGDIAEGYSVSREKKESFPLTVTSAQKNPTAFYLCASSMGQSSTDTQYFGPGTRLTVL.

The chain has TRBV9 and TRBJ2-2, with D hard to call. This CDR3 spans 12 amino acids. The germline V gene has CDR1 SGDLS and CDR2 YYNGEE. V was pared by 5 bases and J by 4 bases, with 6 bases between. This CDR3 reads CASSRSTGELFF. The CDR3 nucleotides are TGTGCCAGCAGTAGGTCCACCGGGGAGCTGTTTTTT.

Note on this clone: At one boundary the junction diverges from the germline segment, which might be a read error. The rearrangement joins TRBV10-3 to TRBJ1-5; weak D call: TRBD1 (6 bases). The CDR3 runs to 13 residues. Germline values: CDR1 ENHRY, CDR2 SYGVKD. The CDR3: CASSLTQGQPQHF. For the CDR3, the DNA is TGTGCCAGCAGTCTTACACAGGGTCAGCCCCAGCATTTT.

V gene TRBV4-1 combines with J gene TRBJ2-4; D may match TRBD1 or TRBD2 (6 bases each). The V and J ends lost 0 bases and 4 bases respectively, with 10 bases between them. Germline V gene data show CDR1 as MGHRA and CDR2 as YSYEKL. The CDR3 length is 15 residues. Written as DNA, the CDR3 is TGCGCCAGCAGCCAAGATGGAGGGGGGAAAAACATTCAGTACTTC. It is translated as CASSQDGGGKNIQYF.

This chain joins TRBV11-2 and TRBJ2-7; D is undetermined. This CDR3 spans 13 amino acids. Between the trimmed V and J ends, which lost 4 bases and 1 base, there was a span of 8 bases. Germline lookup yields CDR1 SGHAT and CDR2 FQNNGV. The CDR3: CASSSTLSYEQYF. CDR3 bases: TGTGCCAGCAGCTCGACACTTTCCTACGAGCAGTACTTC.

V gene TRBV7-3 combines with J gene TRBJ1-5; D is possibly TRBD1 (6 bases). CDR1 is SGHTA, CDR2 FQGTGA, per germline. V lost 4 bases, J lost 8 bases, and 15 bases lay in between. The CDR3 is made up of 14 amino acids. Here the CDR3 DNA reads TGTGCCAGCAGCTCTACGGGGGCCGAGGAGCCCCAGCATTTT. Residues: CASSSTGAEEPQHF.

The J gene is TRBJ2-7, the V gene TRBV6-6, with 11 bases identical to TRBD2. With 2 bases clipped from V and 1 base from J, the junction kept 4 bases outside the gene matches. This CDR3 has 16 residues. Germline V lookup: CDR1 MNHNY, CDR2 SVGAGI (reference sequence). The CDR3 region has the DNA TGTGCCAGCAGTTACAGGCTAGCGGGGGGATCCTACGAGCAGTACGTC. Protein product: CASSYRLAGGSYEQYV.

The chain couples TRBV4-3 to TRBJ2-5; TRBD2 is a possible D gene (5 bases). V was clipped by 1 base and J by 5 bases, with 17 bases between them. CDR3 length: 16 amino acids. Germline-derived CDR1 and CDR2 are LGHNA and YSLEER. CDR3 residues: CASSQGQSGPKETQYF. CDR3 DNA sequence: TGCGCCAGCAGCCAAGGCCAAAGCGGACCTAAGGAGACCCAGTACTTC.

This clone was recorded at least ten times. V gene TRBV7-2 combines with J gene TRBJ2-1; 9 nucleotides align to TRBD2. The CDR3 loop spans 15 amino acids. V shed 1 base, J shed 10 bases, and the junction held 8 bases outside the gene matches. Germline V gene data show CDR1 as SGHTA and CDR2 as FQGNSA. CDR3 sequence reads: CASSLGVSGGREQFF. In nucleotides, the CDR3 is TGTGCCAGCAGCTTAGGCGTTAGCGGGGGAAGAGAGCAGTTCTTC.

The chain is built from TRBV5-1 and TRBJ1-6; no clear D gene. This CDR3 comprises 13 residues. The V end lost 0 bases, the J end lost 7 bases, and 5 bases lay between the germline ends. The germline V gene encodes CDR1 SGHRS and CDR2 YFSETQ. Here the CDR3 DNA reads TGCGCCAGCAGCTTGGTCCGCAATTCACCCCTCCACTTT. This translates into CASSLVRNSPLHF.

This clone has ten or more counts. V and J are TRBV7-2 and TRBJ2-2, with D perhaps TRBD1 (6 bases). Deletions cut 6 bases from V and 4 bases from J, with 15 bases between. The CDR3 sequence is 15 residues long. Germline V gives CDR1 SGHTA, CDR2 FQGNSA. Written as DNA, the CDR3 is TGTGCCAGCAGTTTCACTACAGGGACCACCGGGGAGCTGTTTTTT. It specifies CASSFTTGTTGELFF.

This clone was detected only a few times. The chain recombines TRBV6-5 with TRBJ2-2; D call uncertain. This CDR3 is built from 12 residues. Deletions cut 6 bases from V and 6 bases from J, with 8 bases between. Per germline, CDR1 MNHEY and CDR2 SVGAGI. The CDR3: CASRAGPGELFF. CDR3 in DNA: TGTGCCAGCAGGGCCGGACCCGGGGAGCTGTTTTTT.

The chain is built from TRBV5-1 and TRBJ2-3; D is unresolved. The CDR3 is made up of 15 amino acids. Trimming removed 4 bases from V and 3 bases from J, with 15 bases in between. Germline V gene data show CDR1 as SGHRS and CDR2 as YFSETQ. The CDR3 nucleotides are TGCGCCAGCAGCCCCCGGGCCAGCCCGACAGATACGCAGTATTTT. Its protein product is CASSPRASPTDTQYF.

As regards this clone: Distinct nucleotide sequences in the sample also encode this CDR3. The chain joins TRBV7-9 to TRBJ1-1; perhaps TRBD1 as D (5 bases). This CDR3 region has 14 residues. Germline CDR1 and CDR2: SEHNR and FQNEAQ (reference sequence). V was pared by 1 base and J by 4 bases, with 10 bases between. CDR3 bases: TGTGCCAGCAGCTTAGGGGGCTTGGGCACTGAAGCTTTCTTT. This translates into CASSLGGLGTEAFF.

V usage is TRBV9 and J usage is TRBJ2-1; 11 nucleotides align to TRBD2. The germline CDR1 and CDR2 sequences are SGDLS and YYNGEE. The CDR3 loop spans 16 amino acids. V lost 3 bases, J lost 6 bases, and 8 bases stayed unmatched. The CDR3 here is CASSATLAGGPNEQFF. Written as DNA, the CDR3 is TGTGCCAGCAGCGCCACCCTAGCGGGGGGTCCCAATGAGCAGTTCTTC.

This clone was seen only a few times. The chain uses TRBV27 and TRBJ2-7; the match to TRBD1 covers 7 bases. CDR1 and CDR2 from the germline V gene are MNHEY and SMNVEV (reference sequence). CDR3 length: 14 amino acids. The V and J ends lost 6 bases and 3 bases, in that order; junction bases with no gene match: 8. CDR3 protein: CASRDRVGVYEQYF. The CDR3 DNA reads TGTGCCAGCAGAGACAGGGTCGGGGTCTACGAGCAGTACTTC.

This clone appeared a few times. This chain links TRBV19 with TRBJ2-2; 14 bases line up with TRBD2. The CDR3 length is 15 residues. V gave up 10 bases and J gave up 6 bases; unmatched junction bases: 7. Germline V gives CDR1 LNHDA, CDR2 SQIVND (reference sequence). CDR3 sequence (DNA): TGTGCCACCCGACCGGGACTAGCGGGAGCCGGGGAGCTGTTTTTT. Its translation: CATRPGLAGAGELFF. The entire variable domain, with the rest obtained from reference TRBV19 and TRBJ2-2, is as follows: DGGITQSPKYLFRKEGQNVTLSCEQNLNHDAMYWYRQDPGQGLRLIYYSQIVNDFQKGDIAEGYSVSREKKESFPLTVTSAQKNPTAFYLCATRPGLAGAGELFFGEGSRLTVL.